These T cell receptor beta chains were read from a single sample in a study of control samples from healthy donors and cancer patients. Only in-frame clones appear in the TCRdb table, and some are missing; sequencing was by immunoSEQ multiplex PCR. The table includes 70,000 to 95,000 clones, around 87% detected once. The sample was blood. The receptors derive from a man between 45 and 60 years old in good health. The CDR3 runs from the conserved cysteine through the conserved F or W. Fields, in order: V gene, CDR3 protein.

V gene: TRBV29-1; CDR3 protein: CSVDQGAVTEAFF
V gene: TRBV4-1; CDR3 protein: CASSQDETYYGYTF
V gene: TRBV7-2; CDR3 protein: CASSLNRVGNSPLHF
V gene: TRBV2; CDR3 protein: CASSEWGSKNEKLFF
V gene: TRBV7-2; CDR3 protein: CASSRRTGTDQYF
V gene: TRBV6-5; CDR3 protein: CASTPLGATNEKLFF
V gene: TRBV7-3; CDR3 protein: CASSAVGGNTIYF
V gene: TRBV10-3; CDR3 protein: CAISEKWEGEAFF
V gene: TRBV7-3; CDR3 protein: CASSLNRGDTEAFF
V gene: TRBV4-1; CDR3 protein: CASSQVESANYGYTF
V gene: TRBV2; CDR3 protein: CASSVTEETQYF
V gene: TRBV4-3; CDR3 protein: CASGHRTGATGNTIYF
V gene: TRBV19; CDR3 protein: CASSIQGAGEQYF
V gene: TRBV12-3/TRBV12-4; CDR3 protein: CASSTQGAGYTF
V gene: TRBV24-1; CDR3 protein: CATSDFSDTQYF
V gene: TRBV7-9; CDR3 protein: CASSLGAAEAFF
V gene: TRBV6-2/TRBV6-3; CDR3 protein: CASSPRQRETEQYF
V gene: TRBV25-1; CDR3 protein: CASSEQVHQETQYF
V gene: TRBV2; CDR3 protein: CASSPTNYGYTF
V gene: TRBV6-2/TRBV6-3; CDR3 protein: CASSLRGSGRTQDIEQYF
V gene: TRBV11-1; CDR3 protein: CASSIRMSGELFF
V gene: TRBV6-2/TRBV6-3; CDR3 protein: CASSYSSGGPTNEQFF
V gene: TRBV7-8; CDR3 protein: CASSSGTGGSLGYYGYTF
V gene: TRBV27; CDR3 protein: CASSPSGQLFYGYTF
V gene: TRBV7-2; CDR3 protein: CASSLRRGDINTEAFF
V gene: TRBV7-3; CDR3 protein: CASSRDRQETQYF
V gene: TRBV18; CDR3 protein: CASSPEPVGEQYF
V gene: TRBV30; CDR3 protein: CAWSITGSGETQYF
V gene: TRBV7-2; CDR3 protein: CASSLTQGAAEQFF
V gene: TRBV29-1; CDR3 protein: CSVVGPNTEAFF
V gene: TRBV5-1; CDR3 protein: CASSLVPREDYNEQFF
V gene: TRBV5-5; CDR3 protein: CASSLGTRSTDTQYF
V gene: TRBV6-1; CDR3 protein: CASSDREGRGYTF
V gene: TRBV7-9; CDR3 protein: CASSFAGWGYTF
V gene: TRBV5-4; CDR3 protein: CASSLDRDNSPLHF
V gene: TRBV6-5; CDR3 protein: CASAGLNEKLFF
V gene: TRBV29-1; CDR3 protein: CSVERQFMNTEAFF
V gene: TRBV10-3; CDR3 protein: CAGRDRVDYGYTF
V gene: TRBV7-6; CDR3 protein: CASSPSVAGRNEQFF
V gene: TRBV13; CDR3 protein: CASSPGDRPNTEAFF
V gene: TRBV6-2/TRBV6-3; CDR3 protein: CASSTRTSAGGELFF
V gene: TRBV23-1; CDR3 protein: CASIKRGNTEAFF
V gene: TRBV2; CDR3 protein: CASSGLEEGTQYF
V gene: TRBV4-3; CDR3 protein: CASSQADRGHGYTF
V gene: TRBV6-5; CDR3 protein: CASRRTGDGGYTF
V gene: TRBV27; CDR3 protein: CASSWGGQTGELFF
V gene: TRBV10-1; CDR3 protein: CASSDNPAGQPYGYTF
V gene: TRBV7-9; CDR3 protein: CASSFGTGVNQPQHF